The 2 T cell receptor beta chains below all came from one sample that was sequenced in a study of T cells in Graves' hyperthyroidism and ophthalmopathy. TCR beta CDR3 sequences were amplified from RNA transcripts. TCR CDR3 underwent first-round RT-PCR with the HTBI primer set. TCRdb analysed the multiplex PCR reads with MiXCR anew, one entry per CDR3 protein. The table has some 740,000 distinct CDR3 sequences, about 14% seen once; the top ten hold about a tenth. Sequencing was done on a sample of blood. These TCRs come from a woman aged 18-29 years with Graves' hyperthyroidism.

About this clonotype itself: A much larger clone differs from this one at a single base, so this may be a read error. The chain links TRBV18 to TRBJ1-4, with D unresolved. CDR1 is KGHSH, CDR2 LQKENI, per germline. Trimming took 0 bases from V and 9 from J, leaving 17 bases between them. The CDR3 runs to 16 residues. The CDR3 DNA reads as TGTGCCAGCTCACCACCGCCACCGCCTAGGCGAAAAAAACTGTTTTTT. As protein: CASSPPPPPRRKKLFF. The full variable domain, its missing parts supplied by reference TRBV18 and TRBJ1-4, is NAGVMQNPRHLVRRRGQEARLRCSPMKGHSHVYWYRQLPEEGLKFMVYLQKENIIDESGMPKERFSAEFPKEGPSILRIQQVVRGDSAAYFCASSPPPPPRRKKLFFGSGTQLSVL.

This clonotype was detected only a few times. The V call is TRBV15, the J call TRBJ1-2, with D hard to call. V was trimmed by 8 bases and J by 8 bases, leaving 6 bases between them. This CDR3 comprises 9 residues. Germline V gives CDR1 LNHNV, CDR2 YYDKDF (reference sequence). For the CDR3, the DNA is TGTGCCACCTACTGCGGCTACACCTTC. It specifies CATYCGYTF.